Reported below is one TCR beta chain. The antigen remains undetermined. This sample also contains other DNA sequences that code for the same CDR3. The PCR used 60 Vbeta and 13 Jbeta primers. The repertoire was sequenced with immunoSEQ multiplex PCR; TCRdb's copy has only in-frame clones and lacks some. The data hold roughly 130,000 clones, with more than 8% observed a single time. The CDR3 contains 17 residues. CDR1 SGHVS and CDR2 FNYEAQ come from the germline V gene. V was pared by 2 bases and J by 7 bases, with 9 bases of the junction left unmatched. The sample comes from a study of cytomegalovirus exposure and HLA in healthy donors. Whole-study findings and limits: Confirmation in vitro established that a few CMV-associated chains were specific for CMV antigens. In a later analysis, specific HLA alleles were associated with around 17,000 TCR beta sequences at a 0.05 false discovery rate. While the bulk of TCR sequences proved rare, some public TCRs turned up in many donors.

This sequence was found in a man aged 40-50 years in good health and CMV-seronegative. The chain couples TRBV7-6 to TRBJ2-2; TRBD2 matches 11 bases. The material sequenced was PBMCs. The CDR3, as DNA: TGTGCCAGCAGCTTACGGCTAGCGGGGGGAAATTACGGGGAGCTGTTTTTT. As protein: CASSLRLAGGNYGELFF.